This T cell receptor beta chain was captured in a study of CD8 T cells in ankylosing spondylitis. Study-wide results and caveats: In peripheral blood, disease-linked CD8+ clones occurred at relatively low frequencies.

This clonotype was counted ten times or more. Its specificity is not known. Germline assignment: CDR1 SGHRS and CDR2 YFSETQ. The CDR3 spans 15 residues. V was cut by 0 bases and J by 1 base, with 10 bases left in between. TCRdb fed the 5' RACE reads into MiXCR, producing one record per CDR3 protein. Of approximately 260,000 distinct CDR3 sequences listed, around 9.2% were seen once; the top ten hold under 7.5%. The clonotype comes from a male donor with ankylosing spondylitis or in good health (not recorded which). The sample taken for sequencing was blood, either unsorted or a sorted T cell fraction (not recorded which). The chain combines TRBV5-1 with TRBJ1-1; D may be TRBD1 (5 bases). CDR3 in DNA: TGCGCCAGCAGCTTGGCCCGGGGGGAGAACACTGAAGCTTTCTTT. This encodes CASSLARGENTEAFF.